This TCR beta chain was captured in a study of beta chain features in type 1 diabetes. The study, taken as a whole, reports: TCRB repertoires of naive, central memory and Treg cells appeared more similar among patients than among healthy donors. All four CD4+ subsets of Type 1 diabetes patients contained TCRB CDR3s that were moderately but significantly shorter.

This clone was seen more than once but under ten times. Its cognate antigen is unknown. Reverse transcription of all isolated RNA meant that expressed TCRB transcripts were sequenced. Produced via immunoSEQ multiplex PCR; TCRdb's table is partial and in-frame only. The repertoire holds around 280,000 clones, 15% seen once, with 0.015% in the top ten. The germline V gene encodes CDR1 SGHTA and CDR2 FQGNSA. CDR3 length equals 14 residues. Trimming at V came to 0 bases and at J to 3 bases, leaving 2 bases not matched to a gene. The source is a man younger than 35 with type 1 diabetes. V gene TRBV7-2 combines with J gene TRBJ2-7; 7 positions agree with TRBD2. The sequenced material came from naive CD4+ T cells from blood. In nucleotides, the CDR3 is TGTGCCAGCAGCTTAGCGGGAGGGTACTACGAGCAGTACTTC. Translation: CASSLAGGYYEQYF.